These 4 T cell receptor beta chains were sequenced from one sample in a study of shared clonotypes between healthy human individuals. TCRdb's copy holds only in-frame clones and misses some; the assay was immunoSEQ multiplex PCR. There are under 700,000 clones in the sample; 95% occur only once, and over 0.1% lies in the top ten. The naive CD8 population came from CD45RO-negative cells selected for CCR7, without terminally differentiated effector memory CD45RA+ cells. The material sequenced was naive CD8+ T cells sorted from blood. All receptors come from a woman in her twenties or thirties in good health.

This sequence joins TRBV19 and TRBJ2-2; D is perhaps TRBD1 or TRBD2 (5 bases each). V lost 8 bases to trimming and J lost 6 bases, with 10 bases between them. The germline gives CDR1 LNHDA, CDR2 SQIVND (reference sequence). The CDR3 has 12 residues. The chain's CDR3 is CASSMGAGELFF. The CDR3 DNA is TGTGCCAGTTCGATGGGGGCCGGGGAGCTGTTTTTT.

This chain connects TRBV5-6 to TRBJ2-7; 12 bases map to TRBD1. V lost 2 bases to trimming and J lost 6 bases; unmatched junction nucleotides: 3. This CDR3 is 14 amino acids long. In germline, CDR1 is SGHDT, CDR2 YYEEEE. This CDR3 is CASSLGTGGSEQYF. CDR3 sequence (DNA): TGTGCCAGCAGCTTAGGGACAGGGGGCTCCGAGCAGTACTTC.

Of note for this clone: The same CDR3 is also encoded by other DNA sequences in this sample. This chain connects TRBV28 to TRBJ2-7, with TRBD2 identical over 9 bases. The V gene end was trimmed by 5 bases and the J gene end by 3 bases; junction bases not matched to a gene: 5. CDR1 is MDHEN, CDR2 SYDVKM, per germline. This CDR3 has 14 residues. The CDR3 sequence: CASSPGLAGYEQYF. The CDR3 coding sequence is TGTGCCAGCAGTCCGGGACTAGCAGGCTACGAGCAGTACTTC.

The chain is built from TRBV29-1 and TRBJ2-3; D is possibly TRBD1 or TRBD2 (6 bases each). This CDR3 region has 15 residues. CDR1 and CDR2 (germline): SQVTM, ANQGSEA. V was pared by 7 bases and J by 3 bases, with 20 bases between. The CDR3 nucleotides are TGCAGCGCCCATATAGGGGGGAGGAATACAGATACGCAGTATTTT. Translation gives CSAHIGGRNTDTQYF.